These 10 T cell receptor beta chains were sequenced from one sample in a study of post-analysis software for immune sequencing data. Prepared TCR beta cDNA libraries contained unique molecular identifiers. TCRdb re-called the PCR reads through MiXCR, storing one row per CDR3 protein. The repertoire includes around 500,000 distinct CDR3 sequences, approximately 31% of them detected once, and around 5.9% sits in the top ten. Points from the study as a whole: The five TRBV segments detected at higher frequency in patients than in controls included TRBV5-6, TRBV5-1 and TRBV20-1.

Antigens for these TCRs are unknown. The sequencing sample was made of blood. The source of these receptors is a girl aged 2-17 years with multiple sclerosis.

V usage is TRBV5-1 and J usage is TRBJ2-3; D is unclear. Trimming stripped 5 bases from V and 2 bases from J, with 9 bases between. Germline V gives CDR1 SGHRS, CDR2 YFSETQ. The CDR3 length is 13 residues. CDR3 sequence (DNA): TGCGCCAGCAGAGACGGATACACAGATACGCAGTATTTT. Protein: CASRDGYTDTQYF.

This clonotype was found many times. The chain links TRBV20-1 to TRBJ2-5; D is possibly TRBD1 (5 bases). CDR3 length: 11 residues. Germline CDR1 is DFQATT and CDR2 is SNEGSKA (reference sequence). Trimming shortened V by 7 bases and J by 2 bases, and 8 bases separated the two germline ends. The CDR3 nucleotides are TGCAGTGGACAGATACAAGAGACCCAGTACTTC. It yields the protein CSGQIQETQYF.

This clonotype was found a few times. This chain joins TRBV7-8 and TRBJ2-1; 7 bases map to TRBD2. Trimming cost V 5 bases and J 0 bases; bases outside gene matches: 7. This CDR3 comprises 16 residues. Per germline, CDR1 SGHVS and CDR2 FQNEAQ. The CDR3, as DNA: TGTGCCAGCAGCCCCGGGGGGATGGGCTCCTACAATGAGCAGTTCTTC. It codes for CASSPGGMGSYNEQFF.

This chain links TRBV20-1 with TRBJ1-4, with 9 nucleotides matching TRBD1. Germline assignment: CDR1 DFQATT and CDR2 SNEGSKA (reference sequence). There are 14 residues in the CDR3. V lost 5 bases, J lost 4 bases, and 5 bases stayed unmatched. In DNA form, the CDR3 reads TGCAGTGCTGGTGAGACAGGGGGTAATGAAAAACTGTTTTTT. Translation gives CSAGETGGNEKLFF.

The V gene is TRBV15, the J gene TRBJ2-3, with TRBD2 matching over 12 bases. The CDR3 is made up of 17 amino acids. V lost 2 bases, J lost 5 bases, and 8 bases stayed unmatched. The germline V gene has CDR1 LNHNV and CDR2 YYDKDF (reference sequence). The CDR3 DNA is TGTGCCACCAGCAGATCTCTAGCGGGGGGGCTAAGAGATACGCAGTATTTT. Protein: CATSRSLAGGLRDTQYF.

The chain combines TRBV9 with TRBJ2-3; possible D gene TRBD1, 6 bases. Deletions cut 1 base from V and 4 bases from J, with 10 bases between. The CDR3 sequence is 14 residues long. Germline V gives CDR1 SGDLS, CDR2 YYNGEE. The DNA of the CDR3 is TGTGCCAGCAGCGTAAGAGGGGGAGCAGATACGCAGTATTTT. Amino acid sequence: CASSVRGGADTQYF.

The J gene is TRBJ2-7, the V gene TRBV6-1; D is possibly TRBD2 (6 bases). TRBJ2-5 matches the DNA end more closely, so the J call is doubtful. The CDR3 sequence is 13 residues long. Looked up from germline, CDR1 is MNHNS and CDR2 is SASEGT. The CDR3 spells CASSREAGETQYF. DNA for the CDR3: TGTGCCAGCAGTAGGGAGGCCGGAGAGACCCAGTACTTC.

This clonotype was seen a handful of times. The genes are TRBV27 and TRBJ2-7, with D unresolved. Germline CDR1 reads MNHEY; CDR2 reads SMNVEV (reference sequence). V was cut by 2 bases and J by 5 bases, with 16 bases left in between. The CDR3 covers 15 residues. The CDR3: CASSLDIDIFDEQYF. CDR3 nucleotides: TGTGCCAGCAGTTTAGACATCGACATCTTCGACGAGCAGTACTTC.

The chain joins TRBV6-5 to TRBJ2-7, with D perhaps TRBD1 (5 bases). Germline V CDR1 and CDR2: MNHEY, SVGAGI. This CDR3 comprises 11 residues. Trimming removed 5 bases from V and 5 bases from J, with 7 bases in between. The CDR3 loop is CASSRQNEQYV. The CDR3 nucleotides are TGTGCCAGCAGTCGACAGAACGAGCAGTACGTC.

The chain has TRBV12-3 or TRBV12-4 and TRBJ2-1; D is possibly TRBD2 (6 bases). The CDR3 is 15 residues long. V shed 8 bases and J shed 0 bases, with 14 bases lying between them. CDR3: CASGRDSPSYNEQFF. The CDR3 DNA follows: TGTGCCAGCGGACGGGACTCCCCCTCCTACAATGAGCAGTTCTTC.